The 25 T cell receptor beta chains below were found in one sample sequenced in a study of graft-versus-host responses after intestinal transplantation. For these receptors, no antigen is known. Assay used: immunoSEQ multiplex PCR; TCRdb lists only in-frame clones, some missing. The sample lists 80,000 to 95,000 clones, approximately 94% seen once, with about 2% in the top ten. The starting material was unstimulated CD8+ T cells sorted from spleen or lymph node cells, obtained before intestinal transplant. The receptor set was obtained from a human donor who received an intestinal transplant.

The chain couples TRBV5-5 to TRBJ2-7, with a tentative D call TRBD2 (5 bases). CDR3 length equals 13 residues. V was shortened by 1 base and J by 7 bases, with 12 bases between the two germline ends. Germline V lookup: CDR1 SGHKS, CDR2 YYEKEE (reference sequence). CDR3 DNA: TGTGCCAGCAGCTTGAGACCCTCGGGGGAGCAGTACTTC. This translates into CASSLRPSGEQYF.

The V call is TRBV19, the J call TRBJ1-1, with 7 bases lining up with TRBD1. CDR3 length equals 15 residues. CDR1 LNHDA and CDR2 SQIVND come from the germline V gene (reference sequence). V was pared by 5 bases and J by 1 base, with 7 bases of the junction left unmatched. This CDR3 reads CASSESGTANTEAFF. Here the CDR3 DNA reads TGTGCCAGTAGTGAATCCGGGACAGCGAACACTGAAGCTTTCTTT.

The rearrangement uses TRBV7-2 and TRBJ1-3, with D tentatively TRBD1 (5 bases). V was clipped by 1 base and J by 0 bases, with 7 bases between them. The CDR3 is 15 residues long. CDR1 is SGHTA, CDR2 FQGNSA, per germline. The CDR3 reads CASSLGTTSGNTIYF. The CDR3 nucleotides are TGTGCCAGCAGCTTAGGGACAACCTCTGGAAACACCATATATTTT.

This clone has just one count. Here the CDR3 reads CAWSVLSYEQYF. Here the CDR3 DNA reads TGTGCCTGGAGTGTACTGTCCTACGAGCAGTACTTC. The chain employs TRBV30 and TRBJ2-7; no clear D. V lost 0 bases, J lost 1 base, and 4 bases lay in between. Germline V gene sequence: CDR1 GTSNPN, CDR2 SVGIG (reference sequence). The CDR3 runs 12 residues.

This sequence joins TRBV27 and TRBJ1-1, with TRBD1 as a possible D gene (5 bases). With 6 bases removed from V and 0 bases from J, the gap between germline ends came to 11 bases. CDR3 length equals 14 residues. CDR1 MNHEY and CDR2 SMNVEV come from the germline V gene (reference sequence). For the CDR3, the DNA is TGTGCCAGCAGAGCAGGGTACATGAACACTGAAGCTTTCTTT. It is translated as CASRAGYMNTEAFF.

This rearrangement joins TRBV19 to TRBJ2-7, with D uncertain. Germline loops: CDR1 LNHDA, CDR2 SQIVND (reference sequence). The V end was cut by 5 bases, the J end by 0 bases, with 8 bases between. The CDR3 runs to 13 residues. The CDR3 coding sequence is TGTGCCAGTAGTCCCCCCAGCTCCTACGAGCAGTACTTC. This sequence encodes CASSPPSSYEQYF.

The J gene is TRBJ1-1, the V gene TRBV7-5; the tabulated D call, TRBD1, remains unverified against the DNA. TRBV7-5 is recorded as a pseudogene. The CDR3 covers 20 residues. Here the CDR3 DNA reads TGTGTCAGAAGCTTAGCGCCTCCAGGGTTCGGGCTTTTTGCCGGCACTGAAGCTTTCTTT. This sequence encodes CVRSLAPPGFGLFAGTEAFF.

The V and J genes are TRBV11-2 and TRBJ1-6; D gene uncertain. The V and J ends lost 3 bases and 7 bases respectively, with 13 bases between them. The germline V gene encodes CDR1 SGHAT and CDR2 FQNNGV. This CDR3 is 15 amino acids long. The DNA of the CDR3 is TGTGCCAGCAGCTTCGTACCCGAGGTCAATTCACCCCTCCACTTT. Translated: CASSFVPEVNSPLHF.

The V call is TRBV30, the J call TRBJ2-1; D not resolved. Germline lookup yields CDR1 GTSNPN and CDR2 SVGIG (reference sequence). The CDR3 has 14 residues. The V end lost 4 bases, the J end lost 2 bases, and 12 bases lay between the germline ends. CDR3 sequence: CAWTTVVPYNEQFF. The CDR3 DNA follows: TGTGCCTGGACTACAGTAGTTCCCTACAATGAGCAGTTCTTC.

This sequence joins TRBV9 and TRBJ2-6; D unclear. V lost 1 base and J lost 0, with 8 bases in between. The germline gives CDR1 SGDLS, CDR2 YYNGEE. This CDR3 is 16 amino acids long. CDR3 sequence (DNA): TGTGCCAGCAGCGTAAACAGAATCTCTGGGGCCAACGTCCTGACTTTC. Protein sequence: CASSVNRISGANVLTF.

This clone was seen once. The gene calls are TRBV6-1 and TRBJ1-2; 8 bases agree with TRBD1. The CDR3 contains 14 residues. The V gene end was trimmed by 4 bases and the J gene end by 3 bases; junction bases not matched to a gene: 4. The germline gives CDR1 MNHNS, CDR2 SASEGT. The CDR3 region has the DNA TGTGCCAGCAGTGTGACAGGGGCCGACTATGGCTACACCTTC. Residues: CASSVTGADYGYTF.

This chain uses TRBV7-8 with TRBJ2-7; 7 nucleotides agree with TRBD1. The junction had 4 bases not matched to a gene; V was cut back by 2 bases and J by 0 bases. The CDR3 is made up of 15 amino acids. Germline loops: CDR1 SGHVS, CDR2 FQNEAQ. The CDR3 DNA reads TGTGCCAGCAGCTTACCGGGACAGAGCTCCTACGAGCAGTACTTC. Amino acid sequence: CASSLPGQSSYEQYF.

In its sample, this clone was seen a few times. The J gene is TRBJ1-4, the V gene TRBV6-5; D is undetermined. The CDR3 spans 14 residues. The V end was cut by 2 bases, the J end by 4 bases, with 8 bases between. Looked up from germline, CDR1 is MNHEY and CDR2 is SVGAGI. CDR3 nucleotides: TGTGCCAGCAGTTACGGGCAGAATAATGAAAAACTGTTTTTT. Its protein product is CASSYGQNNEKLFF.

The chain couples TRBV6-6 to TRBJ1-4; the D is unclear. Trimming removed 6 bases from V and 0 bases from J, with 11 bases in between. CDR3 size: 15 residues. The germline CDR1 and CDR2 sequences are MNHNY and SVGAGI (reference sequence). CDR3 protein: CASSTSRATNEKLFF. The CDR3 DNA sequence: TGTGCCAGCAGCACCAGCCGGGCAACTAATGAAAAACTGTTTTTT.

In its sample, this clone was seen once. V and J are TRBV4-3 and TRBJ2-3; D gene uncertain. Germline lookup yields CDR1 LGHNA and CDR2 YSLEER. V dropped 4 bases and J dropped 4 bases, with 12 bases sitting between them. CDR3 size: 14 residues. For the CDR3, the DNA is TGCGCCAGCAGCCCCGAGGTTAGTGCAGATACGCAGTATTTT. This gives the protein CASSPEVSADTQYF.

V usage is TRBV7-9 and J usage is TRBJ2-7; no firm D call. Deletions cut 5 bases from V and 3 bases from J, with 11 bases between. CDR1 SEHNR and CDR2 FQNEAQ come from the germline V gene (reference sequence). This CDR3 comprises 13 residues. The chain's CDR3 is CASSPAGGYEQYF. CDR3 in DNA: TGTGCCAGCAGCCCGGCCGGCGGCTACGAGCAGTACTTC.

The chain combines TRBV11-3 with TRBJ2-7; D perhaps matches TRBD1 (5 bases). The CDR3 loop spans 14 amino acids. Germline CDR1 SGHNT, CDR2 YENEEA. Trimming stripped 1 base from V and 4 bases from J, with 11 bases between. The DNA of the CDR3 is TGTGCCAGCAGCTTAGGAGTAGGGGCATACGAGCAGTACTTC. Protein product: CASSLGVGAYEQYF. Filled out from reference TRBV11-3 and TRBJ2-7, the complete variable domain reads EAGVVQSPRYKIIEKKQPVAFWCNPISGHNTLYWYLQNLGQGPELLIRYENEEAVDDSQLPKDRFSAERLKGVDSTLKIQPAELGDSAVYLCASSLGVGAYEQYFGPGTRLTVT.

The chain joins TRBV13 to TRBJ1-1; no reliable D call. Germline lookup yields CDR1 PRHDT and CDR2 FYEKMQ (reference sequence). V lost 1 base and J 1 base, leaving 7 bases between the germline ends. The CDR3 runs 14 residues. DNA of the CDR3: TGTGCCAGCAGCTTAGAAGAACAGAACACTGAAGCTTTCTTT. Translating gives CASSLEEQNTEAFF.

This clone was seen a single time. This sequence joins TRBV18 and TRBJ2-2; no reliable D call. The CDR3 runs to 12 residues. With 8 bases removed from V and 5 bases from J, the gap between germline ends came to 9 bases. Germline CDR1 reads KGHSH; CDR2 reads LQKENI. CDR3 protein: CASPHGTGELFF. The CDR3 DNA reads TGTGCCAGCCCCCACGGGACCGGGGAGCTGTTTTTT.

The V and J genes are TRBV4-3 and TRBJ1-1; the match to TRBD1 covers 9 bases. V lost 4 bases, J lost 1 base, and 4 bases stayed unmatched. Germline V gives CDR1 LGHNA, CDR2 YSLEER. The CDR3 has 15 amino acids. CDR3 protein: CASSPETGGNTEAFF. CDR3 DNA sequence: TGCGCCAGCAGCCCGGAGACAGGGGGGAACACTGAAGCTTTCTTT.

The chain has TRBV7-9 and TRBJ2-5; TRBD1 aligns across 7 bases. The CDR3 covers 16 residues. The ends lost 2 bases at V and 1 base at J; junction bases unmatched: 7. Germline V gene lookup returns CDR1 SEHNR and CDR2 FQNEAQ (reference sequence). The CDR3 spells CASSLRQGESQETQYF. The CDR3 bases are TGTGCCAGCAGCTTACGGCAGGGGGAATCCCAAGAGACCCAGTACTTC.

The rearrangement links TRBV28 to TRBJ1-5; 7 nucleotides align to TRBD1. The CDR3 loop spans 15 amino acids. CDR1 is MDHEN, CDR2 SYDVKM, per germline. The V segment lost 3 bases and the J segment 2 bases; nucleotides outside the gene matches: 4. CDR3 protein: CASSFTGDGNQPQHF. CDR3 coding DNA: TGTGCCAGCAGTTTTACAGGGGACGGCAATCAGCCCCAGCATTTT.

This rearrangement joins TRBV16 to TRBJ1-5; TRBD1 agrees at 10 bases. J was trimmed by 0 bases and V by 3 bases; bases with no gene match: 5. This CDR3 is 17 amino acids long. Germline V gene data show CDR1 as KGHSY and CDR2 as FQNENV. CDR3 in DNA: TGTGCCAGCAGCCAGACGGGACAGGGGTATAGCAATCAGCCCCAGCATTTT. Its protein is CASSQTGQGYSNQPQHF.

The V and J genes are TRBV27 and TRBJ1-2, with a tentative D call TRBD1 (6 bases). The CDR3 is made up of 18 amino acids. Trimming removed 4 bases at V and 2 bases at J, with 23 bases between. Germline V lookup: CDR1 MNHEY, CDR2 SMNVEV (reference sequence). The chain's CDR3 is CASSSVQGQRFPNYGYTF. The CDR3 bases are TGTGCCAGCAGTTCGGTTCAAGGACAGAGGTTCCCGAACTATGGCTACACCTTC.

The chain couples TRBV30 to TRBJ1-2, with 9 bases matching TRBD1. The CDR3 sequence is 16 residues long. Germline assignment: CDR1 GTSNPN and CDR2 SVGIG (reference sequence). V lost 2 bases to trimming and J lost 6 bases; unmatched junction nucleotides: 13. In nucleotides, the CDR3 is TGTGCCTGGAGTCCAAACCCGGGACAGGGAGGCCATGGCTACACCTTC. Its translation is CAWSPNPGQGGHGYTF.